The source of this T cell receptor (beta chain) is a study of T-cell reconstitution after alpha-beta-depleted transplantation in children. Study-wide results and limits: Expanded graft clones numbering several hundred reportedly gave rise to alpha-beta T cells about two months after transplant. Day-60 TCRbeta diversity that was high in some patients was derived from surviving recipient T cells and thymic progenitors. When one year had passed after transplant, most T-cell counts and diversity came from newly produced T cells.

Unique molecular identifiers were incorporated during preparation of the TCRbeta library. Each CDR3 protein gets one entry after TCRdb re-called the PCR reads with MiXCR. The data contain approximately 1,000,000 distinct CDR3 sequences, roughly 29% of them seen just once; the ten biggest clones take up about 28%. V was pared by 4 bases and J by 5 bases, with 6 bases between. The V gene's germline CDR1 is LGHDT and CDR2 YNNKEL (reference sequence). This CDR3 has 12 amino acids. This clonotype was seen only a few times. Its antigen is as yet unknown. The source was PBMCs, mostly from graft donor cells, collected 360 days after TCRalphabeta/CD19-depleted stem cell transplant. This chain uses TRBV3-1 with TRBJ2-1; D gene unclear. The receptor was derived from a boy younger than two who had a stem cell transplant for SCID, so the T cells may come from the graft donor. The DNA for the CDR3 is TGTGCCAGCAGCCCGGATAACAATGAGCAGTTCTTC. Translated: CASSPDNNEQFF.